The 31 T cell receptor beta chains below all came from one sample that was sequenced in a study of cytomegalovirus exposure and HLA in healthy donors. Use of 60 Vbeta and 13 Jbeta primers characterized the PCR. Sequenced by immunoSEQ multiplex PCR; TCRdb stores in-frame clones only, minus some. The sample has roughly 110,000 clones; over 75% are singletons. Sequencing used PBMCs. The receptors here all came from a man younger than 45 in good health and CMV-seronegative.

The rearrangement joins TRBV2 to TRBJ1-6; TRBD1 is a possible D gene (6 bases). The CDR3 runs 15 residues. Germline CDR1 SNHLY, CDR2 FYNNEI. V was pared by 6 bases and J by 5 bases, with 14 bases between. CDR3 residues: CASRRGQTNNSPLHF. The CDR3 coding sequence is TGTGCCAGCAGGAGAGGACAGACAAATAATTCACCCCTCCACTTT.

This clone occurred once. This chain uses TRBV7-8 with TRBJ1-1; TRBD1 might be the D (6 bases). This CDR3 is 15 amino acids long. Trimming cost V 5 bases and J 1 base, with 14 bases left between them. Germline V gene lookup returns CDR1 SGHVS and CDR2 FQNEAQ. The CDR3 region is CASSVQGRGNTEAFF. The CDR3 DNA sequence: TGTGCCAGCAGCGTACAGGGAAGAGGGAACACTGAAGCTTTCTTT.

This clone was counted a single time. The DNA of the CDR3 is TGTGCCAGCAGCTGGGGGGGAGTCCGCATGAACACTGAAGCTTTCTTT. This gives the protein CASSWGGVRMNTEAFF. J is TRBJ1-1 and V is TRBV13; weak D call: TRBD1 (5 bases). Looked up from germline, CDR1 is PRHDT and CDR2 is FYEKMQ (reference sequence). V lost 4 bases and J lost 0, with 15 bases in between. This CDR3 contains 16 residues.

The chain links TRBV5-1 to TRBJ2-5; 9 bases are a match to TRBD2. Losses at the gene ends were 0 bases for V and 5 bases for J; bases not matched to a gene: 11. CDR3 length equals 17 residues. The V gene's germline CDR1 is SGHRS and CDR2 YFSETQ. The CDR3 reads CASSLDGGGAWLETQYF. CDR3 sequence (DNA): TGCGCCAGCAGCTTGGATGGCGGGGGGGCTTGGTTGGAGACCCAGTACTTC.

The chain is built from TRBV7-6 and TRBJ1-1, with 10 bases aligning to TRBD1. Per germline, CDR1 SGHVS and CDR2 FNYEAQ. V lost 5 bases and J lost 10; bases outside the gene matches: 4. The CDR3 sequence is 12 residues long. CDR3 amino acids: CASSLDRGRAFF. The DNA of the CDR3 is TGTGCCAGCAGCCTCGACAGGGGGCGAGCTTTCTTT.

CDR3 DNA: TGTGCCAGCAGGCTCACCGGGACAGGGTACACCGGGGAGCTGTTTTTT. Amino acid sequence: CASRLTGTGYTGELFF. This sequence joins TRBV13 and TRBJ2-2; 9 bases align to TRBD1. CDR3 length: 16 residues. Germline loops: CDR1 PRHDT, CDR2 FYEKMQ (reference sequence). After removal of 6 bases from V and 3 bases from J, the junction contained 8 bases not matched to a gene.

This clone was detected once. This chain links TRBV30 with TRBJ1-2, with TRBD1 matching over 9 bases. This CDR3 is 14 amino acids long. Looked up from germline, CDR1 is GTSNPN and CDR2 is SVGIG (reference sequence). Trimming at V came to 3 bases and at J to 4 bases, leaving 6 bases not matched to a gene. The DNA of the CDR3 is TGTGCCTGGAGGGACAGGGGTTCAGTCTATGGCTACACCTTC. Translation: CAWRDRGSVYGYTF. The complete variable domain, with remaining parts taken from reference TRBV30 and TRBJ1-2, reads SQTIHQWPATLVQPVGSPLSLECTVEGTSNPNLYWYRQAAGRGLQLLFYSVGIGQISSEVPQNLSASRPQDRQFILSSKKLLLSDSGFYLCAWRDRGSVYGYTFGSGTRLTVV.

This sequence joins TRBV28 and TRBJ2-5; 9 bases align to TRBD1. The CDR3 spans 13 residues. The V gene end was trimmed by 4 bases and the J gene end by 5 bases; junction bases not matched to a gene: 2. Germline values: CDR1 MDHEN, CDR2 SYDVKM. The CDR3 spells CASSYRGLETQYF. The CDR3 coding sequence is TGTGCCAGCAGTTACAGGGGGCTGGAGACCCAGTACTTC.

The CDR3 DNA is TGTGCCAGCAGTGCTATGGGGCCGTTCTATGGCTACACCTTC. Its protein product is CASSAMGPFYGYTF. The chain recombines TRBV6-5 with TRBJ1-2; TRBD1 is a possible D gene (5 bases). V was clipped by 5 bases and J by 4 bases, with 14 bases between them. The germline CDR1 and CDR2 sequences are MNHEY and SVGAGI. The CDR3 runs to 14 residues.

This clone was observed a single time. J is TRBJ2-2 and V is TRBV19; D ambiguous. This CDR3 is 16 amino acids long. V lost 1 base, J lost 5 bases, and 14 bases lay in between. Germline lookup yields CDR1 LNHDA and CDR2 SQIVND (reference sequence). The CDR3 protein is CASSIVRQLDTGELFF. The DNA for the CDR3 is TGTGCCAGTAGTATAGTCCGCCAGCTAGATACCGGGGAGCTGTTTTTT.

This chain connects TRBV6-5 to TRBJ1-3; no clear D. The germline V gene has CDR1 MNHEY and CDR2 SVGAGI. The CDR3 spans 15 residues. V lost 7 bases and J lost 1, with 14 bases in between. CDR3 bases: TGTGCCAGCACTCCCACGGGGATTTCTGGAAACACCATATATTTT. Residues: CASTPTGISGNTIYF.

The rearrangement links TRBV4-1 to TRBJ2-1; TRBD2 agrees at 7 bases. The CDR3 extends over 16 amino acids. Losses at the gene ends were 1 base for V and 6 bases for J; bases not matched to a gene: 9. Germline assignment: CDR1 MGHRA and CDR2 YSYEKL. CDR3 coding DNA: TGCGCCAGCAGCCAAGTCAAGGCGGGAGCCGCCAATGAGCAGTTCTTC. It specifies CASSQVKAGAANEQFF.

The gene calls are TRBV4-2 and TRBJ2-7; TRBD2 agrees at 10 bases. This CDR3 has 15 residues. Germline V gene sequence: CDR1 LGHNA, CDR2 YNFKEQ. Trimming removed 0 bases from V and 4 bases from J; junction bases left unmatched: 3. The CDR3 spells CASSQEAGGLYEQYF. CDR3 nucleotides: TGTGCCAGCAGCCAAGAAGCGGGGGGGTTGTACGAGCAGTACTTC.

V usage is TRBV7-9 and J usage is TRBJ2-3, with D perhaps matching TRBD1 (6 bases). V was trimmed by 2 bases and J by 4 bases, leaving 13 bases between them. Germline CDR1 reads SEHNR; CDR2 reads FQNEAQ (reference sequence). The CDR3 length is 15 residues. The CDR3 is CASSLSQGKADTQYF. Here the CDR3 DNA reads TGTGCCAGCAGCTTAAGTCAGGGGAAGGCAGATACGCAGTATTTT.

This chain connects TRBV30 to TRBJ1-1; D ambiguous. Trimming removed 5 bases from V and 7 bases from J, with 14 bases in between. Germline V gene lookup returns CDR1 GTSNPN and CDR2 SVGIG (reference sequence). CDR3 length: 12 amino acids. The CDR3 bases are TGTGCCTGGCGGTCGGGGAGAGGTGAAGCTTTCTTT. Residues: CAWRSGRGEAFF.

This clone turned up a few times. The chain carries TRBV6-4 and TRBJ2-3, with D hard to call. The germline V gene encodes CDR1 MRHNA and CDR2 SNTAGT. This CDR3 is built from 13 residues. With 2 bases removed from V and 2 bases from J, the gap between germline ends came to 5 bases. The CDR3 is CASSDSDTDTQYF. The CDR3 coding sequence is TGTGCCAGCAGTGACAGCGACACAGATACGCAGTATTTT.

The chain links TRBV7-6 to TRBJ1-2; D may be TRBD1 (6 bases). This CDR3 has 15 residues. Germline V gene lookup returns CDR1 SGHVS and CDR2 FNYEAQ. Trimming shortened V by 0 bases and J by 3 bases, and 11 bases separated the two germline ends. CDR3 nucleotide sequence: TGTGCCAGCAGCTTAGCTGCGACAGGAGACTATGGCTACACCTTC. This translates into CASSLAATGDYGYTF.

This chain links TRBV28 with TRBJ1-5; 8 bases map to TRBD1. Per germline, CDR1 MDHEN and CDR2 SYDVKM. This CDR3 is 17 amino acids long. J gave up 3 bases and V 5 bases, and 12 bases lay outside the gene matches. CDR3 sequence: CASSPTRGQEFNQPQHF. The CDR3 DNA reads as TGTGCCAGCAGTCCAACGCGGGGACAGGAATTCAATCAGCCCCAGCATTTT.

This chain uses TRBV30 with TRBJ2-3, with 13 bases aligning to TRBD2. The CDR3 length is 14 residues. The germline V gene encodes CDR1 GTSNPN and CDR2 SVGIG (reference sequence). The CDR3 region is CAQGLAGLGDTQYF. Written as DNA, the CDR3 is TGTGCGCAGGGACTAGCGGGGCTGGGGGATACGCAGTATTTT.

The V gene is TRBV6-5, the J gene TRBJ1-1; unclear D gene. CDR1 is MNHEY and CDR2 is SVGAGI in the germline V gene. V gave up 2 bases and J gave up 9 bases, with 10 bases separating them. CDR3 length equals 12 residues. CDR3 DNA: TGTGCCAGCAGTTACCGGGGTTACCAAGCTTTCTTT. This translates into CASSYRGYQAFF.

The rearrangement links TRBV28 to TRBJ2-7; a weak D match, TRBD1 (5 bases). CDR3 size: 15 residues. The V gene's germline CDR1 is MDHEN and CDR2 SYDVKM. V lost 7 bases to trimming and J lost 2 bases, with 18 bases between them. CDR3 loop: CASTNQGKLPYEQYF. CDR3 nucleotides: TGTGCCAGCACCAACCAGGGAAAGCTCCCCTACGAGCAGTACTTC.

The chain uses TRBV5-1 and TRBJ2-7, with 11 positions matching TRBD2. The length of the CDR3 is 14 residues. CDR1 and CDR2 from the germline V gene are SGHRS and YFSETQ. V dropped 4 bases and J dropped 3; count of bases not matched to a gene: 3. This chain's CDR3 is CASSITSGSYEQYF. CDR3 coding DNA: TGCGCCAGCAGCATAACTAGCGGGAGCTACGAGCAGTACTTC.

The chain recombines TRBV5-1 with TRBJ1-1; 7 nucleotides match TRBD1. In germline, CDR1 is SGHRS, CDR2 YFSETQ. The CDR3 extends over 16 amino acids. J lost 0 bases, V lost 0 bases, and 5 bases had no gene match. CDR3 nucleotide sequence: TGCGCCAGCAGCTTGGTTCCGGGACAGCTGAACACTGAAGCTTTCTTT. Translating it yields CASSLVPGQLNTEAFF.

The chain joins TRBV7-9 to TRBJ2-7, with 8 nucleotides matching TRBD1. CDR1 is SEHNR, CDR2 FQNEAQ, per germline (reference sequence). Losses at the gene ends were 5 bases for V and 3 bases for J; bases not matched to a gene: 9. CDR3 size: 15 residues. CDR3 coding DNA: TGTGCCAGCAGCCCGGGACAGGCTTCGAACTACGAGCAGTACTTC. Protein sequence: CASSPGQASNYEQYF.

V gene TRBV10-3 combines with J gene TRBJ1-1; TRBD1 is a possible D gene (6 bases). The V gene's germline CDR1 is ENHRY and CDR2 SYGVKD. V gave up 10 bases and J gave up 4 bases, with 19 bases separating them. CDR3 size: 14 residues. CDR3 residues: CATTGFGSGTEAFF. The CDR3, as DNA: TGTGCCACCACAGGGTTCGGGTCGGGCACTGAAGCTTTCTTT.

This chain joins TRBV18 and TRBJ2-3; D is ambiguous. Germline loops: CDR1 KGHSH, CDR2 LQKENI. V shed 3 bases and J shed 3 bases, with 10 bases lying between them. This CDR3 is 14 amino acids long. CDR3 sequence (DNA): TGTGCCAGCTCACCCCTCCAGGTGACAGATACGCAGTATTTT. Encoded protein: CASSPLQVTDTQYF.

The rearrangement uses TRBV4-2 and TRBJ2-6; 10 nucleotides agree with TRBD1. The germline gives CDR1 LGHNA, CDR2 YNFKEQ. This CDR3 comprises 18 residues. Trimming at V came to 4 bases and at J to 0 bases, leaving 6 bases not matched to a gene. The CDR3 nucleotides read TGTGCCAGCAGCCCTAGGGGACAGGGGAACTCTGGGGCCAACGTCCTGACTTTC. It yields the protein CASSPRGQGNSGANVLTF.

V is TRBV5-4 and J is TRBJ2-1, with 11 bases lining up with TRBD2. The CDR3 has 16 amino acids. Trimming cost V 4 bases and J 0 bases; bases outside gene matches: 3. Germline V lookup: CDR1 SGHNT, CDR2 YYREEE (reference sequence). CDR3 loop: CASSGTSGSSYNEQFF. The CDR3 bases are TGTGCCAGCAGCGGGACTAGCGGTAGCTCCTACAATGAGCAGTTCTTC.

The rearrangement joins TRBV10-2 to TRBJ1-5, with D uncertain. The V gene lost 0 bases and the J gene lost 3 bases, with 12 bases spanning the gap. In germline, CDR1 is WSHSY, CDR2 SAAADI. There are 16 residues in the CDR3. The CDR3 sequence: CASSESTWPLNQPQHF. In nucleotides, the CDR3 is TGCGCCAGCAGTGAGTCGACTTGGCCGCTCAATCAGCCCCAGCATTTT.

The gene calls are TRBV5-1 and TRBJ2-7; D might be TRBD1 (6 bases). Germline V gives CDR1 SGHRS, CDR2 YFSETQ. The V end was cut by 5 bases, the J end by 0 bases, with 15 bases between. CDR3 length equals 15 residues. DNA of the CDR3: TGCGCCAGCAGGACAGGCCCAAGTTTCTCCTACGAGCAGTACTTC. It specifies CASRTGPSFSYEQYF.

The chain has TRBV28 and TRBJ2-1; 7 bases agree with TRBD2. From germline, CDR1 is MDHEN and CDR2 SYDVKM. With V trimmed by 5 bases and J by 4 bases, 11 bases remained unmatched. The CDR3 totals 16 residues. This CDR3 is CASSPTPLAVYNEQFF. The CDR3 nucleotides read TGTGCCAGCAGTCCCACCCCGCTAGCGGTATACAATGAGCAGTTCTTC.